The present T cell receptor beta chain was sequenced within a study of blood T cell repertoires in COVID-19. Looking at the study overall: The study drew acute and convalescent COVID-19 samples from the United States, Italy and Spain.

Original handling: Nucleated cell number was recorded as an estimate derived from reference gene primer amplification. Measured with immunoSEQ multiplex PCR; TCRdb has only the in-frame clones, and not every one. For V, J and clone size, that table is used; D and trimming come from the DNA. Of more than 20,000 clones listed, roughly 90% are singletons. The trim removed 8 bases at V and 1 base at J, leaving 5 bases unmatched. CDR1 and CDR2 from the germline V gene are SGHTA and FQGNSA. CDR3 length: 14 residues. The sequencing sample was made of peripheral blood. V is TRBV7-2 and J is TRBJ2-3, with 8 bases fitting TRBD2. The sequence was collected from a human donor in a cohort sampled during active COVID-19. DNA for the CDR3: TGTGCCAGCGAGATCGGGGGGGGCACAGATACGCAGTATTTT. Protein product: CASEIGGGTDTQYF.